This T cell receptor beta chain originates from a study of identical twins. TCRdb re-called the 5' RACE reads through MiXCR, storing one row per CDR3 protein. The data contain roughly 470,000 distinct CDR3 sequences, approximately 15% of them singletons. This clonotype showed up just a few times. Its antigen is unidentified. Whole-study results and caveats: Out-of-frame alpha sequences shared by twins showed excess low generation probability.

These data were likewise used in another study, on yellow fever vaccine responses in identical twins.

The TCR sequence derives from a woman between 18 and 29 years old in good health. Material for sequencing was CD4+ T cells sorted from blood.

The CDR3 sequence: CASSQGGIQETQYF. The CDR3 coding sequence is TGTGCCAGCAGCCAAGGGGGAATACAAGAGACCCAGTACTTC. The chain employs TRBV3-1 and TRBJ2-5; no clear D gene. The germline V gene encodes CDR1 LGHDT and CDR2 YNNKEL (reference sequence). The V gene lost 1 base and the J gene lost 2 bases, with 8 bases spanning the gap. The CDR3 totals 14 residues.